These T cell receptor beta chains were read from a single sample in a study of blood T cells in healthy people across ages. TCRdb re-called the 5' RACE reads through MiXCR, storing one row per CDR3 protein. The table shows about 1.6 million distinct CDR3 sequences, with roughly 30% occurring only once. Material for sequencing was blood. The receptors here all came from a woman in her twenties or thirties in good health. Each CDR3 is given without its conserved first and last residue. The D gene is left open where the match is weak. Only part of the rows carry a size: once, few, many, or a class if the clone is expanded.

J,V,D,size,CDR3
TRBJ2-5,TRBV6-5,NA,few,ASSYSRLGETQY
TRBJ2-5,TRBV7-9,TRBD1,NA,ASSLPYGTGEETQY
TRBJ2-2,TRBV12-3/TRBV12-4,TRBD1,NA,ASRGQVVNTGELF
NA,TRBV12-3/TRBV12-4,TRBD2,NA,ASSLGAGDLNPYEQY
TRBJ2-7,TRBV7-9,NA,NA,ASSLVDSLSYEQY
TRBJ2-6,TRBV10-3,NA,many,AIGGSGANVLT
TRBJ2-1,TRBV12-3/TRBV12-4,TRBD2,NA,ASSPTGLAGGPAF
TRBJ2-1,TRBV27,NA,NA,ASSESAGDKQF
TRBJ2-3,TRBV13,NA,many,ASSTSSTDTQY
NA,TRBV29-1,NA,NA,SVKGGEETQY
TRBJ2-3,TRBV2,TRBD2,NA,ASKAGGDTQY
TRBJ1-2,TRBV7-8,TRBD1,NA,ASSIRDRGLMKGISEYGYT
TRBJ2-2,TRBV7-8,NA,NA,ASSFPEKGTGELF
TRBJ2-1,TRBV9,NA,NA,ASSVGFSPHGEQF
TRBJ2-1,TRBV5-1,TRBD2,NA,ASSPTSVGYNEQF
TRBJ2-2,TRBV29-1,TRBD1,few,SVRDRGITGELF
TRBJ2-7,TRBV5-1,TRBD1,few,ASRLDRGRSKHYEQY
TRBJ2-3,TRBV28,NA,few,ASSSAQPDTQY
TRBJ1-5,TRBV28,NA,NA,ASSPPRELRRNQPQH
TRBJ2-3,TRBV7-9,NA,NA,ACSPAAGSTDTQY
TRBJ2-3,TRBV5-4,TRBD2,few,ASSLNGRAKGDTQY
TRBJ1-5,TRBV10-1,NA,NA,ASSEGRVNQPQH
TRBJ2-1,TRBV4-1,TRBD2,NA,ASSREPLAGGSYNEQF
TRBJ2-1,TRBV9,NA,NA,ASSVGSTNNEQF
TRBJ2-1,TRBV2,TRBD2,NA,ASSIPAGLAGGYNEQF
TRBJ2-5,TRBV29-1,TRBD2,many,SVGGGQETQY
TRBJ2-1,TRBV25-1,NA,NA,ASSEIRAGPYNEQF